This T cell receptor (beta chain) was captured by sequencing in a study of cytomegalovirus exposure and HLA in healthy donors. A word on this clone: What it binds is not known.

Notes on the study in general: TCR beta chain V- and J-gene trimming was linked, in a later analysis, to a missense variant in DCLRE1C. The productive fraction for most TCR beta V segments was about 90% or about 30% in an earlier analysis. Analysis was performed later, and it showed HLA-associated TCR beta chains to be more clonally expanded than equally common others.

The CDR3 is 12 residues long. Germline lookup yields CDR1 GTSNPN and CDR2 SVGIG (reference sequence). V lost 2 bases to trimming and J lost 1 base, with 6 bases between them. The PCR was carried out with 60 Vbeta primers and 13 Jbeta primers. The assay was immunoSEQ multiplex PCR, and TCRdb's table has in-frame clones only and misses some. The sample holds about 240,000 clones; approximately 84% are singletons and the top ten take 0.2% to 0.25%. Sequenced sample: PBMCs. The sequence derives from a girl aged 2-10 years in good health and CMV-seronegative. The chain is built from TRBV30 and TRBJ2-7; D gene ambiguous. The CDR3 DNA sequence: TGTGCCTGGAGTACAGTTTCCTACGAGCAGTACTTC. As protein: CAWSTVSYEQYF.